This T cell receptor beta chain derives from a study of regulatory T cells in long-lasting Graves disease. The time point: newly diagnosed GD, antithyroid drugs for less than 3 months. From RNA extracted from PBMCs, the TCR library was made. Both iRepertoire HTBI primers and Arm-PCR of CDR3 regions were used to build the TCR beta libraries. TCRdb recomputed calls from the multiplex PCR reads with MiXCR, one row per CDR3 protein. Of 500,000 or so distinct CDR3 sequences in the sample, about 16% were seen once. V was clipped by 2 bases and J by 4 bases; unmatched bases: 0. The CDR3 has 14 amino acids. CDR1 and CDR2 (germline): MRHNA, SNTAGT. The sample was also linked to a second study, of T cells in Graves' hyperthyroidism and ophthalmopathy. That study reports: Each diagnosis drew on symptoms, thyroxine, TRAb, thyroid ultrasound and orbital computed tomography findings. First-round RT-PCR targeting the TCR CDR3 was performed with the HTBI primer set.

The sample here was peripheral blood mononuclear cells (PBMCs), taken at new diagnosis, from a patient treated with antithyroid drugs. V and J are TRBV6-4 and TRBJ2-3; 10 bases map to TRBD1. This clonotype was sampled from a man in his forties with Graves disease. The CDR3 nucleotides are TGTGCCAGCAGTGACGGGACAGGGGCAGATACGCAGTATTTT. Amino acid sequence: CASSDGTGADTQYF.